This T cell receptor beta chain was found in a study of OX40 agonist ivuxolimab in advanced cancers. Study-level results: Relatively little clonal expansion, among the lowest observed, appeared in partial responders at 0.1-3.0 mg/kg.

TCRdb's table, derived via immunoSEQ multiplex PCR, lists solely in-frame clones and lacks some. The table shows 30,000 to 40,000 clones, with roughly 90% occurring only once. Worth noting for this clone: Its antigen remains unidentified.

The germline V and J ends were trimmed by 2 bases and 5 bases, with 6 bases remaining between them. Germline V lookup: CDR1 KGHSH, CDR2 LQKENI. This CDR3 region has 12 residues. This chain links TRBV18 with TRBJ2-5, with D hard to call. The TCR originated in an adult with an advanced solid tumor such as melanoma, head and neck, liver or kidney cancer. The material sequenced was CD4+ or CD8+ T cells sorted from blood, taken in a trial of the OX40 agonist ivuxolimab. The CDR3 protein is CASSPNRETQYF. In nucleotides, the CDR3 is TGTGCCAGCTCACCAAATCGGGAGACCCAGTACTTC.